This T cell receptor (beta chain) was captured in a study of T-cell memory formation after mild COVID-19. For the study at large: TCR clusters were mostly confined to one donor each.

This clonotype was seen a handful of times. Antigen specificity is unknown. Trimming left V 0 bases short and J 5 bases short, with 11 bases between. The germline V gene has CDR1 SGHRS and CDR2 YFSETQ. The CDR3 is made up of 14 amino acids. Study-wide findings and caveats: Day 15 to 85 contracting clones showed balanced CD4/CD8; day 15 to 37 expanders favored CD4+. Contracting CD4+ clones lay largely in CM and EM, with CD8+ ones residing in EMRA. Pre-infection memory carried some responding clones, suggesting that cross-reactive memory joined.

TCRdb reprocessed the 5' RACE reads via MiXCR and lists one record per CDR3 protein. This table has around 190,000 distinct CDR3 sequences, roughly 20% appearing once. The chain is built from TRBV5-1 and TRBJ2-5; D is unresolved. The sequence was collected from a man younger than 30 who had mild COVID-19 (a few samples of this study predate the infection). Cell type and time point are not known. Sequencing used PBMCs or a T cell subset sorted from them (not recorded which). The DNA for the CDR3 is TGCGCCAGCAGCTTGGTCACTGAAGGGGAGACCCAGTACTTC. It encodes CASSLVTEGETQYF.